These 28 T cell receptor beta chains came from one sample sequenced in a study of neoadjuvant anti-PD-1 for oral cavity cancer. Assay: immunoSEQ multiplex PCR; the TCRdb copy retains only in-frame clones and omits some. The table shows more than 11,000 clones, with just under 75% occurring only once. The time point is: after neoadjuvant nivolumab, at surgical resection. Sequencing was performed on PBMCs, taken after nivolumab (anti-PD-1) treatment. Receptors were obtained from a person aged 35 to 85 with oral cavity squamous cell carcinoma.

This clone has a handful of counts. The V gene is TRBV28, the J gene TRBJ2-7; perhaps TRBD2 as D (5 bases). Germline loops: CDR1 MDHEN, CDR2 SYDVKM. V shed 8 bases and J shed 5 bases, with 19 bases lying between them. The CDR3 length is 14 residues. CDR3 nucleotide sequence: TGTGCCAGCGGAGTTCCTAGCAGGTACCACGAGCAGTACTTC. Residues: CASGVPSRYHEQYF.

This clone has a single count. The rearrangement uses TRBV7-8 and TRBJ2-7; 12 bases are shared with TRBD1. This CDR3 has 16 residues. The V gene's germline CDR1 is SGHVS and CDR2 FQNEAQ. V lost 5 bases to trimming and J lost 7 bases; unmatched junction nucleotides: 12. CDR3 region: CASSTSGDRGLGEQYF. The CDR3 region has the DNA TGTGCCAGCAGCACGAGCGGGGACAGGGGGCTTGGGGAGCAGTACTTC.

This clone was picked up a small number of times. J is TRBJ1-3 and V is TRBV28; D is unclear. Germline V gives CDR1 MDHEN, CDR2 SYDVKM. The V end lost 4 bases, the J end lost 0 bases, and 13 bases lay between the germline ends. The CDR3 contains 16 residues. CDR3 bases: TGTGCCAGCAGTTCCCCAGCAGGACCCTCTGGAAACACCATATATTTT. Translating it yields CASSSPAGPSGNTIYF.

The chain joins TRBV9 to TRBJ2-1, with TRBD2 matching over 8 bases. Trimming removed 3 bases from V and 8 bases from J; junction bases left unmatched: 7. CDR3 length equals 14 residues. Germline V gene data show CDR1 as SGDLS and CDR2 as YYNGEE. CDR3 residues: CASSAATAGDEQFF. In DNA, the CDR3 is TGTGCCAGCAGCGCCGCAACAGCGGGAGATGAGCAGTTCTTC.

The chain combines TRBV7-8 with TRBJ2-2, with D unclear. The CDR3 has 13 residues. Germline V lookup: CDR1 SGHVS, CDR2 FQNEAQ. V was clipped by 5 bases and J by 6 bases, with 10 bases between them. CDR3 DNA sequence: TGTGCCAGCAGCCCCTCGGTGGCCGGGGAGCTGTTTTTT. Amino acid sequence: CASSPSVAGELFF.

V is TRBV15 and J is TRBJ2-1, with D unclear. This CDR3 comprises 12 residues. Per the germline V gene, CDR1 is LNHNV and CDR2 is YYDKDF (reference sequence). V dropped 7 bases and J dropped 8 bases, with 12 bases sitting between them. The CDR3 loop is CATNSQLDEQFF. The CDR3 DNA is TGTGCCACCAACTCCCAGTTGGATGAGCAGTTCTTC.

The V and J genes are TRBV2 and TRBJ2-7; a possible D gene is TRBD2 (5 bases). Germline lookup yields CDR1 SNHLY and CDR2 FYNNEI. Trimming took off 10 bases at V and 6 bases at J, with 13 bases between the two ends. The CDR3 is 11 amino acids. The CDR3 nucleotides are TGTGCCACCCTACTAGTATCCGAGCAGTACTTC. Its translation is CATLLVSEQYF.

The V call is TRBV6-1, the J call TRBJ2-4, with D possibly TRBD2 on 5 matching bases. The V gene lost 7 bases and the J gene lost 3 bases, with 10 bases spanning the gap. CDR1 is MNHNS and CDR2 is SASEGT in the germline V gene. CDR3 length: 13 amino acids. CDR3 residues: CASIGGGKNIQYF. The CDR3, as DNA: TGTGCCAGCATAGGAGGTGGCAAAAACATTCAGTACTTC.

A few counts support this clone. The V gene is TRBV2, the J gene TRBJ2-3; 11 nucleotides match TRBD2. Germline assignment: CDR1 SNHLY and CDR2 FYNNEI. The CDR3 has 16 amino acids. V gave up 2 bases and J gave up 5 bases; unmatched junction bases: 6. CDR3 nucleotide sequence: TGTGCCAGCAGTGAAATGACTAGCGGGACTATAGATACGCAGTATTTT. This encodes CASSEMTSGTIDTQYF.

The genes are TRBV6-5 and TRBJ2-1; 11 bases fit TRBD2. J was trimmed by 7 bases and V by 7 bases; bases with no gene match: 9. Per the germline V gene, CDR1 is MNHEY and CDR2 is SVGAGI. The CDR3 runs 15 residues. The DNA for the CDR3 is TGTGCCAGCAATCCGACTAGCGGGGAAGGGAATGAGCAGTTCTTC. Translating gives CASNPTSGEGNEQFF.

The chain links TRBV28 to TRBJ2-3, with TRBD2 matching 9 bases. The CDR3 extends over 15 amino acids. The germline V gene has CDR1 MDHEN and CDR2 SYDVKM. The junction had 7 bases not matched to a gene; V was cut back by 7 bases and J by 2 bases. The CDR3 region has the DNA TGTGCCAGCAATCCCAGCGGGGGGCACACAGATACGCAGTATTTT. Translated: CASNPSGGHTDTQYF.

The chain employs TRBV5-1 and TRBJ2-5; 9 positions agree with TRBD1. CDR3 length: 14 amino acids. Germline CDR1 reads SGHRS; CDR2 reads YFSETQ. V trimming: 2 bases; J trimming: 5 bases; junction bases outside the gene matches: 4. The CDR3 nucleotides are TGCGCCAGCAGCTTCACAGGGGGCGCGGAGACCCAGTACTTC. This codes for CASSFTGGAETQYF.

The rearrangement joins TRBV18 to TRBJ2-1; 7 nucleotides match TRBD1. The J segment lost 7 bases and the V segment lost 2 bases, leaving 2 bases of the junction unmatched. This CDR3 comprises 13 residues. Germline V gives CDR1 KGHSH, CDR2 LQKENI. CDR3 nucleotide sequence: TGTGCCAGCTCACCAGGACAGGTTAATGAGCAGTTCTTC. Translated: CASSPGQVNEQFF.

Worth noting for this clone: The junction and the germline gene differ at one end; a read error may be behind it. The chain employs TRBV28 and TRBJ2-3; D is undetermined. CDR1 MDHEN and CDR2 SYDVKM come from the germline V gene. The CDR3 length is 13 residues. This CDR3 is CASSFPSIDTQYF. CDR3 DNA: TGTGCCAGCAGTTTCCCGAGCATAGATACGCAGTATTTT.

J is TRBJ1-1 and V is TRBV29-1; unclear D gene. The CDR3 runs 14 residues. CDR1 is SQVTM, CDR2 ANQGSEA, per germline. V lost 4 bases and J 4 bases, leaving 16 bases between the germline ends. The CDR3 nucleotides read TGCAGCGTTGCTAGGGCAGGAGGTAGCACTGAAGCTTTCTTT. Translating it yields CSVARAGGSTEAFF.

This clone has a handful of counts. The chain couples TRBV6-5 to TRBJ1-5; D may be TRBD1 (5 bases). V dropped 4 bases and J dropped 2 bases, with 15 bases sitting between them. Germline CDR1 MNHEY, CDR2 SVGAGI. This CDR3 has 16 amino acids. The CDR3 DNA sequence: TGTGCCAGCAGTTGGATCAGGGCCTTCGGCAATCAGCCCCAGCATTTT. Protein: CASSWIRAFGNQPQHF.

This rearrangement joins TRBV11-3 to TRBJ2-1; D possibly corresponds to TRBD1 (6 bases). The ends were cut back, 5 bases at V and 0 bases at J, with 11 bases in the middle. The CDR3 has 15 amino acids. The V gene's germline CDR1 is SGHNT and CDR2 YENEEA. The CDR3, as DNA: TGTGCCAGCAGCCTCTGGACAGCCTCCTACAATGAGCAGTTCTTC. Translated, it gives CASSLWTASYNEQFF.

The chain carries TRBV5-1 and TRBJ2-1; perhaps TRBD1 as D (5 bases). The CDR3 is 15 amino acids. CDR1 is SGHRS, CDR2 YFSETQ, per germline. V was trimmed by 0 bases and J by 0 bases, leaving 7 bases between them. For the CDR3, the DNA is TGCGCCAGCAGCTTGGGAGACAGCTCCTACAATGAGCAGTTCTTC. This codes for CASSLGDSSYNEQFF.

The chain couples TRBV6-5 to TRBJ1-1, with no clear D. This CDR3 comprises 13 residues. The V gene lost 4 bases and the J gene lost 4 bases, with 10 bases spanning the gap. CDR1 is MNHEY, CDR2 SVGAGI, per germline. CDR3 amino acids: CASSFSKVTEAFF. The CDR3, as DNA: TGTGCCAGCAGTTTTTCAAAGGTCACTGAAGCTTTCTTT.

The CDR3 DNA is TGTGCCAGTATCAACCCGGGTTCCAACTATGGCTACACCTTC. Its translation is CASINPGSNYGYTF. The chain has TRBV19 and TRBJ1-2; D not resolved. V was pared by 7 bases and J by 2 bases, with 14 bases between. CDR1 LNHDA and CDR2 SQIVND come from the germline V gene (reference sequence). The CDR3 contains 14 residues.

The CDR3 protein is CASSDGLAGGQETQYF. CDR3 coding DNA: TGTGCCAGCAGTGACGGGCTAGCGGGAGGCCAAGAGACCCAGTACTTC. The V call is TRBV6-1, the J call TRBJ2-5, with 11 bases matching TRBD2. Germline CDR1 MNHNS, CDR2 SASEGT. The length of the CDR3 is 16 residues. Trimming at V came to 3 bases and at J to 1 base, leaving 4 bases not matched to a gene.

This clone appeared a single time. V and J are TRBV5-4 and TRBJ2-2, with 8 positions matching TRBD1. Trimming at V came to 4 bases and at J to 4 bases, leaving 3 bases not matched to a gene. The CDR3 consists of 14 residues. CDR1 is SGHNT and CDR2 is YYREEE in the germline V gene (reference sequence). The CDR3 DNA sequence: TGTGCCAGCAGCGTAACAGGGGGCACCGGGGAGCTGTTTTTT. Protein sequence: CASSVTGGTGELFF.

The chain carries TRBV6-1 and TRBJ2-7, with TRBD1 matching over 12 bases. Germline trimming cut 1 base from V and 3 bases from J; bases unmatched to any gene: 13. Germline assignment: CDR1 MNHNS and CDR2 SASEGT. This CDR3 has 19 residues. CDR3: CASSEGRGQGASRYYEQYF. In DNA, the CDR3 is TGTGCCAGCAGTGAAGGGAGGGGACAGGGGGCCTCGCGCTACTACGAGCAGTACTTC.

The chain is built from TRBV9 and TRBJ2-1; D remains unclear. The CDR3 totals 13 residues. The V gene's germline CDR1 is SGDLS and CDR2 YYNGEE. The germline V and J ends were trimmed by 2 bases and 5 bases, with 8 bases remaining between them. CDR3 in DNA: TGTGCCAGCAGCGTGGGATGGGACAATGAGCAGTTCTTC. The encoded protein is CASSVGWDNEQFF.

The genes are TRBV29-1 and TRBJ2-5; TRBD2 matches at 7 bases. CDR1 and CDR2 (germline): SQVTM, ANQGSEA. This CDR3 is built from 14 residues. Trimming at V came to 3 bases and at J to 5 bases, leaving 9 bases not matched to a gene. CDR3 DNA: TGCAGCGTTGATGAGGGAGGGCCTCTGGAGACCCAGTACTTC. It codes for CSVDEGGPLETQYF.

This chain connects TRBV6-5 to TRBJ2-2, with D perhaps matching TRBD1 (6 bases). This CDR3 region has 12 residues. Germline assignment: CDR1 MNHEY and CDR2 SVGAGI. V was cut by 9 bases and J by 8 bases, with 13 bases left in between. The CDR3, as DNA: TGTGCCAGTTGGACAGTTGGTGGGGAGCTGTTTTTT. It encodes CASWTVGGELFF.

The chain recombines TRBV6-5 with TRBJ2-2; D not certain. The length of the CDR3 is 13 residues. With 4 bases removed from V and 5 bases from J, the gap between germline ends came to 8 bases. Germline lookup yields CDR1 MNHEY and CDR2 SVGAGI. The CDR3 loop is CASSSRGTGELFF. CDR3 DNA sequence: TGTGCCAGCAGTTCCCGTGGGACCGGGGAGCTGTTTTTT.

The chain couples TRBV11-3 to TRBJ1-1, with D unresolved. The CDR3 has 13 residues. CDR1 and CDR2 from the germline V gene are SGHNT and YENEEA. V was cut by 3 bases and J by 1 base, with 6 bases left in between. The CDR3 DNA is TGTGCCAGCAGCTTTTTAGCGAACACTGAAGCTTTCTTT. This gives the protein CASSFLANTEAFF.